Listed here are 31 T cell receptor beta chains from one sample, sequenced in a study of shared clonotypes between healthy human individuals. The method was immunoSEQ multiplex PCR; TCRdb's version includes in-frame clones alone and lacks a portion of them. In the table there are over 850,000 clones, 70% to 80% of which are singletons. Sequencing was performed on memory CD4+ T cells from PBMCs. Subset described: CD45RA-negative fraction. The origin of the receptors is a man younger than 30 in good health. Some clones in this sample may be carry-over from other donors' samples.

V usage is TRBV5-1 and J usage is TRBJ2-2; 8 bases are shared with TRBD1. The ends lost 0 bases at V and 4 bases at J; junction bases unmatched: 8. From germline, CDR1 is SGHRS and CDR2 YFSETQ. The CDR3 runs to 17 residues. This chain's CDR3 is CASSLGPQGATTGELFF. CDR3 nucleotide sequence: TGCGCCAGCAGCTTGGGGCCCCAGGGGGCGACCACCGGGGAGCTGTTTTTT.

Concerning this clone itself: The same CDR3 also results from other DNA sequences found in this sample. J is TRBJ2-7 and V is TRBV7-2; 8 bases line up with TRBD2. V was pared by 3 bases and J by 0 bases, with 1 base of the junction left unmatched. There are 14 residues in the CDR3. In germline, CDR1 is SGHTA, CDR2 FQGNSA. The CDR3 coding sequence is TGTGCCAGCAGCTTGAGCGGGAGCTCCTACGAGCAGTACTTC. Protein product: CASSLSGSSYEQYF.

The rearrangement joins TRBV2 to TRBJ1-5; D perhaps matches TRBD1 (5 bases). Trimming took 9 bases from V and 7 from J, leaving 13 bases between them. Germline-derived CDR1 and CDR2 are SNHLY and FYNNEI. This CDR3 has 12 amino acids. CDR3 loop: CASGGDGQPQHF. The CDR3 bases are TGTGCCAGTGGGGGGGACGGCCAGCCCCAGCATTTT.

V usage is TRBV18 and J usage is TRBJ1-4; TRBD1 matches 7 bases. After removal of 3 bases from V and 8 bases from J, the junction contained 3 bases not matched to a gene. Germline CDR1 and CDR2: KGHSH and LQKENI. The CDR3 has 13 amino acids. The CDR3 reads CASSPGQREKLFF. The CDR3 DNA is TGTGCCAGCTCACCGGGACAGCGGGAAAAACTGTTTTTT.

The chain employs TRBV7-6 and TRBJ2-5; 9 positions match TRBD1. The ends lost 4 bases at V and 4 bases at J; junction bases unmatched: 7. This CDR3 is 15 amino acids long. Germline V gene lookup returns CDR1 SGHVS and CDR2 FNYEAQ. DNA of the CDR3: TGTGCCAGCAGCTCCCAGACAGGGGGTGTAGAGACCCAGTACTTC. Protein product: CASSSQTGGVETQYF.

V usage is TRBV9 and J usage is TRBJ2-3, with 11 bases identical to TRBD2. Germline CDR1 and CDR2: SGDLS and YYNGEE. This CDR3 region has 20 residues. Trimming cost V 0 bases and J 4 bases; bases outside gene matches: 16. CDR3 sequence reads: CASSVVYVRLAGGRADTQYF. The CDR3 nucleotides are TGTGCCAGCAGCGTAGTTTATGTGCGGCTAGCGGGAGGAAGGGCAGATACGCAGTATTTT.

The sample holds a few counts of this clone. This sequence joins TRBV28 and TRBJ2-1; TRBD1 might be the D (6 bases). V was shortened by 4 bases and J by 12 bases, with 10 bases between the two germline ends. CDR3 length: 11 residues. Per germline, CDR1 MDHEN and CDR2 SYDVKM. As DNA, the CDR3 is TGTGCCAGCAGTTCTAGACAGGTGCAGTTCTTC. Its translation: CASSSRQVQFF.

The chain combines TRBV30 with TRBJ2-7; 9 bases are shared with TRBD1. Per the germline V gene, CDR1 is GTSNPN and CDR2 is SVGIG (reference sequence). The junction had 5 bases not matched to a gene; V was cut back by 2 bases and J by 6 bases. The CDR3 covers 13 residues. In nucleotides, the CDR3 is TGTGCCTGGAGTAGGGACAGGGCGGCCGAGCAGTACTTC. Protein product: CAWSRDRAAEQYF.

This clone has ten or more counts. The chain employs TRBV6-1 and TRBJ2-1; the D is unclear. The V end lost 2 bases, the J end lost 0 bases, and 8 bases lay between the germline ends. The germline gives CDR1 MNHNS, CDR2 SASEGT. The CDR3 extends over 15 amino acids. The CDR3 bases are TGTGCCAGCAGTGAATACACGAGCTCCTACAATGAGCAGTTCTTC. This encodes CASSEYTSSYNEQFF.

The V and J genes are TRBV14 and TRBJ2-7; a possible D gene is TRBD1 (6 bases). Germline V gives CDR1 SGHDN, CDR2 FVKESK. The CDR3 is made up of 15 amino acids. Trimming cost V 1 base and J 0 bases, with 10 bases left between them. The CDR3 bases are TGTGCCAGCAGCCAAGCCACAGGGCACTCCTACGAGCAGTACTTC. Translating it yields CASSQATGHSYEQYF.

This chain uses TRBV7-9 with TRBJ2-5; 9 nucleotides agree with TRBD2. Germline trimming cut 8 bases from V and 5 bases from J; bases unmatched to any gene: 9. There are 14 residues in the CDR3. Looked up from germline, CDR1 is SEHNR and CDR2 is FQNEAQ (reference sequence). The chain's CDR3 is CASLSAGGPETQYF. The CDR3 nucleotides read TGTGCCAGCCTATCGGCGGGAGGGCCGGAGACCCAGTACTTC.

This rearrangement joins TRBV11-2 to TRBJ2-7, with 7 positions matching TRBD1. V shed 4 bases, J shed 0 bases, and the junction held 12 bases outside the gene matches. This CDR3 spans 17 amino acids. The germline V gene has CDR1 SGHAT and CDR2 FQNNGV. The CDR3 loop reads CASSSMPGQASSYEQYF. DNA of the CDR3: TGTGCCAGCAGCTCAATGCCAGGACAGGCGAGCTCCTACGAGCAGTACTTC.

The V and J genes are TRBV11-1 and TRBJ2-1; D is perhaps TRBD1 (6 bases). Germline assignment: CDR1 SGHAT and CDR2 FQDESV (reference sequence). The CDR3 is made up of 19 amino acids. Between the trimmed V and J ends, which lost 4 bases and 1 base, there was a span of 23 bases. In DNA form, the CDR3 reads TGTGCCAGCAGCTCGCTGGGGGCTATTGCCCGAAGGTCCTACAATGAGCAGTTCTTC. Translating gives CASSSLGAIARRSYNEQFF.

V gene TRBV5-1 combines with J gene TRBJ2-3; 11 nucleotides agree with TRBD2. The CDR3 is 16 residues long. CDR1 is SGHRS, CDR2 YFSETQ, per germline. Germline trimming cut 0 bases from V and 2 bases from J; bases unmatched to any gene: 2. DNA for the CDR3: TGCGCCAGCAGCTTGGCACTAGCGGGAGACACAGATACGCAGTATTTT. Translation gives CASSLALAGDTDTQYF.

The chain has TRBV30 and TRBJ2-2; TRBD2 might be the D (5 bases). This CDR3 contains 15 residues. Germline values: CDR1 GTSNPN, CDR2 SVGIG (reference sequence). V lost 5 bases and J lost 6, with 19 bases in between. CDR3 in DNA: TGTGCCTGGGGTACCTCACGCGTTAGCGCCGGGGAGCTGTTTTTT. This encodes CAWGTSRVSAGELFF.

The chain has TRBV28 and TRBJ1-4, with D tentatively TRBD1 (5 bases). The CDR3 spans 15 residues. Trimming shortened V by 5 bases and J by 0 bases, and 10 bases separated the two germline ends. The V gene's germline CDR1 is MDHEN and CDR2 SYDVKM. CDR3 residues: CASSVGGSTNEKLFF. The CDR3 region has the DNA TGTGCCAGCAGTGTCGGGGGGTCAACTAATGAAAAACTGTTTTTT.

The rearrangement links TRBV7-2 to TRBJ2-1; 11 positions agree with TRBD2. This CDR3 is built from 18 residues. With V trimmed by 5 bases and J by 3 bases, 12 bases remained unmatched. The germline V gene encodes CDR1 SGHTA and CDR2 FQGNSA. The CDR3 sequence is CASSKTSGTSGVYNEQFF. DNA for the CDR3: TGTGCCAGCAGCAAAACCTCCGGGACTAGCGGAGTCTACAATGAGCAGTTCTTC.

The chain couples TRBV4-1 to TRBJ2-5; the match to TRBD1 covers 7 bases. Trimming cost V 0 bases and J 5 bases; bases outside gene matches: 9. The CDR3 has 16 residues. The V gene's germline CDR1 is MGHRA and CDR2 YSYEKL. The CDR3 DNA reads TGCGCCAGCAGCCAAGATAGACAGGGTCGTGAGGAGACCCAGTACTTC. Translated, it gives CASSQDRQGREETQYF.

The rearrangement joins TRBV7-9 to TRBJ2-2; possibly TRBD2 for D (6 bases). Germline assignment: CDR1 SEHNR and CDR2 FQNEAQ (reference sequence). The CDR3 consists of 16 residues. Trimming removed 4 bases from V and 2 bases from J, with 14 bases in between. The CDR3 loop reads CASSSQGLFNTGELFF. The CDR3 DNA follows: TGTGCCAGCAGCTCCCAGGGACTCTTCAACACCGGGGAGCTGTTTTTT.

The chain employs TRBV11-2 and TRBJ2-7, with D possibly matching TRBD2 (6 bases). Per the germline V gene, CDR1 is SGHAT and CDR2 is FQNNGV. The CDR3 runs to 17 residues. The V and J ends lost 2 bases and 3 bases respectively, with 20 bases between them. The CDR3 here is CASSLWPPPQRVYEQYF. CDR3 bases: TGTGCCAGCAGCTTATGGCCCCCCCCACAGCGGGTCTACGAGCAGTACTTC.

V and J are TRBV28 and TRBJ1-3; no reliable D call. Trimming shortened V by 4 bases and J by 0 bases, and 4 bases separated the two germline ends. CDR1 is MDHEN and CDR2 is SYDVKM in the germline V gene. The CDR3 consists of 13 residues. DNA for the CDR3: TGTGCCAGCAGTTATCTCTCTGGAAACACCATATATTTT. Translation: CASSYLSGNTIYF.

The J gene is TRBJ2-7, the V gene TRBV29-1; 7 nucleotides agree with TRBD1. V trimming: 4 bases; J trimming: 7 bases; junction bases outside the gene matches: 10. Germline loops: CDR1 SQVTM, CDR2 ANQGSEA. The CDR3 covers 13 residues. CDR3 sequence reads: CSVVRDRVGEQYF. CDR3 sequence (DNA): TGCAGCGTTGTCCGAGACAGGGTGGGGGAGCAGTACTTC.

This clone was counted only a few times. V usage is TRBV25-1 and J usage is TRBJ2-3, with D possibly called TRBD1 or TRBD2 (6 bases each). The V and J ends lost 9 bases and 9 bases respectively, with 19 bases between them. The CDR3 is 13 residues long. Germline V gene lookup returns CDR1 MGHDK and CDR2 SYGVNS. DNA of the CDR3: TGTGCCAGTTCTAAAGGGGGGCAAAGCACGCAGTATTTT. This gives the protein CASSKGGQSTQYF.

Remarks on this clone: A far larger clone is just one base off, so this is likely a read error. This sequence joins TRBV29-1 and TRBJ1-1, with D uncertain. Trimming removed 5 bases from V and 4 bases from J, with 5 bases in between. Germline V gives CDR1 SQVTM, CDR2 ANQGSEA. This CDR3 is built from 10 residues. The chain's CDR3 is CSVQSTEAFF. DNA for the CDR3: TGCAGCGTTCAGAGCACTGAAGCTTTCTTT.

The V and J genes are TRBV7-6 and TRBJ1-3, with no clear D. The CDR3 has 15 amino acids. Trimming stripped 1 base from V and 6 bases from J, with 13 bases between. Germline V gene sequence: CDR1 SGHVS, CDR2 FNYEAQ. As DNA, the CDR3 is TGTGCCAGCAGCTTAGGGCAGGCTCGAGTAAACACCATATATTTT. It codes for CASSLGQARVNTIYF.

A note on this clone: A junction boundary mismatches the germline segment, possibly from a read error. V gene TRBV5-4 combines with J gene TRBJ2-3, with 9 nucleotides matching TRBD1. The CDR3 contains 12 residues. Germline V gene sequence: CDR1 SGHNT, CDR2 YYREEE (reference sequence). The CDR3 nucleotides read TGTGCCAGCAGCTTGGGTTTGGGGACAGGGAGTTTT. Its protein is CASSLGLGTGSF.

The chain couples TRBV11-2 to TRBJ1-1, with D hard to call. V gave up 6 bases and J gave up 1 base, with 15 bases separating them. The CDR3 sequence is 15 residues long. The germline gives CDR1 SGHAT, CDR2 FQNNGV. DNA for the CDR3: TGTGCCAGCAGGGGAAGCCGGGTGCCGAACACTGAAGCTTTCTTT. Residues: CASRGSRVPNTEAFF.

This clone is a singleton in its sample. The CDR3 region is CASSGGLGQEAEAFF. The DNA for the CDR3 is TGTGCCAGCAGCGGAGGCCTGGGACAGGAAGCTGAAGCTTTCTTT. The chain carries TRBV9 and TRBJ1-1, with 8 bases matching TRBD1. The trim removed 3 bases at V and 6 bases at J, leaving 10 bases unmatched. This CDR3 is 15 amino acids long. Germline CDR1 is SGDLS and CDR2 is YYNGEE.

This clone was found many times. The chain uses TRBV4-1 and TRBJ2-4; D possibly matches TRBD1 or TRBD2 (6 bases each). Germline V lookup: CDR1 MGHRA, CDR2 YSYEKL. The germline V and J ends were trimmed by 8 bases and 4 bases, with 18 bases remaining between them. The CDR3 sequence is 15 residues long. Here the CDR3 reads CASSSGRGQKNIQYF. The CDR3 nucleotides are TGCGCCAGCTCATCAGGGCGGGGACAAAAAAACATTCAGTACTTC.

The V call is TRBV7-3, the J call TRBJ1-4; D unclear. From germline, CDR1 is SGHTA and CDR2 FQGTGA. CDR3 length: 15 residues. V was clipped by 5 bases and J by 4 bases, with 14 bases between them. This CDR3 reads CASSIYSAHNEKLFF. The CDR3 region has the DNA TGTGCCAGCAGCATATATTCAGCCCATAATGAAAAACTGTTTTTT.

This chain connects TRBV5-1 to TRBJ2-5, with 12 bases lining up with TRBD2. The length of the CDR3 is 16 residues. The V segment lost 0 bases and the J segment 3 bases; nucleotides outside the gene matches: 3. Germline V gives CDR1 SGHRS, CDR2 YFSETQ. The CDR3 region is CASSLGLAGVEETQYF. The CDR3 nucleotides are TGCGCCAGCAGCTTGGGACTAGCGGGAGTGGAAGAGACCCAGTACTTC. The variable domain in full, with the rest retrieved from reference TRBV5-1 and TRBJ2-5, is KAGVTQTPRYLIKTRGQQVTLSCSPISGHRSVSWYQQTPGQGLQFLFEYFSETQRNKGNFPGRFSGRQFSNSRSEMNVSTLELGDSALYLCASSLGLAGVEETQYFGPGTRLLVL.